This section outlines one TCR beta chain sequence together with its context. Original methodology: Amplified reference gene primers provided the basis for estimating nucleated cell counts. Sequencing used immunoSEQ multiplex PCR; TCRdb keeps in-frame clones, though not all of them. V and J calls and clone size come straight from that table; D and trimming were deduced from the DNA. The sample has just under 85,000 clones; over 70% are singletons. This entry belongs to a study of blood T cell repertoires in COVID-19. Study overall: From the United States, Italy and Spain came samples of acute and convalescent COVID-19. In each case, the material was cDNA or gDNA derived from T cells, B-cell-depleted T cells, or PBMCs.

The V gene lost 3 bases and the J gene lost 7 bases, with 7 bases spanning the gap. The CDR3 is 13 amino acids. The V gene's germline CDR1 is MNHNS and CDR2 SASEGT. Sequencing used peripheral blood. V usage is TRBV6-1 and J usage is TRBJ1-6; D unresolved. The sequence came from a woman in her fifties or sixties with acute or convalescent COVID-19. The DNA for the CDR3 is TGTGCCAGCAGTGAGCGAGAGAATTCACCCCTCCACTTT. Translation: CASSERENSPLHF.